This T cell receptor (beta chain) was obtained from a study of T-cell reconstitution after alpha-beta-depleted transplantation in children. This CDR3 has 14 residues. Looked up from germline, CDR1 is SGHVS and CDR2 is FQNEAQ. Trimming stripped 10 bases from V and 2 bases from J, with 18 bases between. Remarks on this clonotype: Its target is not known.

Points from the study as a whole: Where some patients showed high TCRbeta diversity at day 60, it came from recipient T cells and thymic progenitors that had survived. Expanded clones from the graft, numbering several hundred, reportedly supplied alpha-beta T cells about two months after transplant. After one year, T-cell counts and TCRbeta diversity mostly came from new T cells.

Unique molecular identifiers were used to barcode this TCRbeta library. MiXCR, applied by TCRdb to the PCR reads, yields one record per CDR3 protein. The repertoire holds 250,000 to 300,000 distinct CDR3 sequences, over 7.5% seen once, with approximately 8.6% in the top ten. J is TRBJ2-7 and V is TRBV7-8; a weak D match, TRBD2 (6 bases). The specimen was peripheral blood, collected 360 days after TCRalphabeta/CD19-depleted stem cell transplant. This TCR came from a female patient aged 2-9 years who had a stem cell transplant for Fanconi anemia, so the T cells may come from the graft donor. CDR3 DNA sequence: TGTGCCACAAGGGAGGTGGGCCAGCCCTACGAGCAGTACTTC. Translating it yields CATREVGQPYEQYF.